This is a list of T cell receptor beta chains from one sample in a study of monozygotic twins with inflammatory bowel disease. TCRdb reprocessed the 5' RACE reads, with one entry per CDR3 protein and no DNA. The sample holds around 370,000 distinct CDR3 sequences. The sequenced sample consisted of blood. These receptors all come from a human donor with ulcerative colitis or Crohn's disease, or a healthy co-twin of an affected twin (not recorded which). Both conserved end residues are part of each CDR3. Each record gives: J gene, CDR3 length, V gene, CDR3 protein.

TRBJ2-7 12 TRBV29-1 CSVEDLRGEQYF
TRBJ2-3 16 TRBV12-3/TRBV12-4 CASSKAGTSFKDTQYF
TRBJ1-3 15 TRBV20-1 CSARWDDSSGNTIYF
TRBJ1-2 13 TRBV12-3/TRBV12-4 CASSTLDKYGYTF
TRBJ1-5 14 TRBV2 CASRPQGVNQPQHF
TRBJ1-1 15 TRBV29-1 CSVARGQGRDREAFF
TRBJ2-1 18 TRBV9 CASTLGLADRSSYNEQFF
TRBJ2-7 14 TRBV20-1 CSASAQKGTYEQYF
TRBJ2-5 11 TRBV12-3/TRBV12-4 CASSLFETQYF
TRBJ2-7 14 TRBV7-8 CASSFGQGSDEQYF
TRBJ2-7 17 TRBV5-5 CASSIQTGTGSSYEQYF
TRBJ1-1 15 TRBV7-9 CASSLSGTSVAEAFF
TRBJ1-2 14 TRBV29-1 CSVDKGAINYGYTF
TRBJ2-1 15 TRBV3-1 CASSHSPEAINEQFF
TRBJ1-1 15 TRBV5-1 CASSWRDGMNTEAFF
TRBJ2-7 14 TRBV6-5 CASSYSQGSHEQYF
TRBJ1-6 13 TRBV7-2 CASRGGLDRPLHF
TRBJ2-3 16 TRBV28 CASSPRTSGGYNTQYF
TRBJ1-5 17 TRBV12-2 CASRLSLNPGGNQPQHF
TRBJ1-4 14 TRBV28 CASGGAATNEKLFF
TRBJ1-2 16 TRBV12-3/TRBV12-4 CASSRPGLGGNYGYTF
TRBJ2-3 14 TRBV10-3 CAITVRGGDDTQYF
TRBJ2-7 14 TRBV2 CARRTDSSSYEQYF
TRBJ2-7 14 TRBV7-2 CASSAGTGSYEQYF
TRBJ1-6 15 TRBV4-3 CASSRLTGANSPLHF
TRBJ2-3 15 TRBV14 CASSQQGLGTDTQYF
TRBJ2-2 20 TRBV6-4 CASSPKEELRGGAYTGELFF
TRBJ1-2 14 TRBV20-1 CSARDLDVIYGYTF
TRBJ1-5 15 TRBV18 CASSPLGTDLQPQHF
TRBJ2-2 16 TRBV7-9 CASSLAGGRDTGELFF
TRBJ2-1 14 TRBV5-1 CASSLVGGPNEQFF
TRBJ1-2 18 TRBV2 CASSEALTRRAPNYGYTF
TRBJ2-5 16 TRBV29-1 CSVLSSGWPYQETQYF
TRBJ1-1 14 TRBV7-2 CASSPGAGNTEAFF
TRBJ1-1 16 TRBV12-3/TRBV12-4 CASSLARGGRDTEAFF